The rows below give T cell receptor beta chains drawn from one sample of a study of T cell changes during pregnancy in multiple sclerosis. TCRdb keeps only in-frame clones here, not all; method: immunoSEQ multiplex PCR. The table shows nearly 50,000 clones, with 85% to 95% occurring only once. Sequences were derived from CD4+ T cells from peripheral blood mononuclear cells, sampled in the first trimester of pregnancy. These receptors all stem from a female donor with multiple sclerosis, enrolled in a pregnancy study. Both conserved end residues are part of each CDR3. The D gene is left open where the match is weak. Size is omitted from some rows. Given values are once, few, many or a class for expanded clones.

abundance: -
j_gene: TRBJ2-5
v_gene: TRBV30
d_gene: TRBD1
CDR3aa: CAWSVRDRDEETQYF
CDR3nt: TGTGCCTGGAGTGTAAGAGACAGGGACGAAGAGACCCAGTACTTC

abundance: -
j_gene: TRBJ1-3
v_gene: TRBV30
d_gene: -
CDR3aa: CAWSQSGNTIYF
CDR3nt: TGTGCCTGGAGCCAGTCTGGAAACACCATATATTTT

abundance: -
j_gene: TRBJ1-3
v_gene: TRBV9
d_gene: -
CDR3aa: CASSVGAGDLSGNTIYF
CDR3nt: TGTGCCAGCAGCGTAGGGGCGGGGGATCTCTCTGGAAACACCATATATTTT

abundance: few
j_gene: TRBJ1-6
v_gene: TRBV11-1
d_gene: -
CDR3aa: CASSTTGVGGSPLHF
CDR3nt: TGTGCCAGCAGCACTACAGGAGTTGGCGGTTCACCCCTCCACTTT

abundance: -
j_gene: TRBJ2-4
v_gene: TRBV30
d_gene: -
CDR3aa: CAWSRENNIQYF
CDR3nt: TGTGCCTGGAGTCGCGAGAATAACATTCAGTACTTC

abundance: -
j_gene: TRBJ1-1
v_gene: TRBV10-3
d_gene: TRBD1
CDR3aa: CAISGGGGFTEAFF
CDR3nt: TGTGCCATCAGTGGCGGAGGGGGCTTCACTGAAGCTTTCTTT

abundance: -
j_gene: TRBJ2-1
v_gene: TRBV5-7
d_gene: -
CDR3aa: CASSLNRGWIEQFF
CDR3nt: TGTGCCAGCAGCTTGAATAGGGGGTGGATTGAGCAGTTCTTC

abundance: -
j_gene: TRBJ2-1
v_gene: TRBV7-6
d_gene: -
CDR3aa: CASSLAQVSRGPGNEQFF
CDR3nt: TGTGCCAGCAGCTTAGCGCAGGTTTCGCGGGGGCCTGGCAATGAGCAGTTCTTC

abundance: -
j_gene: TRBJ1-2
v_gene: TRBV30
d_gene: -
CDR3aa: CAWRGQSGGDYTF
CDR3nt: TGTGCCTGGAGGGGGCAGTCCGGTGGTGACTACACCTTC

abundance: -
j_gene: TRBJ2-3
v_gene: TRBV6-5
d_gene: -
CDR3aa: CASSRTSTDTQYF
CDR3nt: TGTGCCAGCAGTCGAACTAGCACAGATACGCAGTATTTT

abundance: -
j_gene: TRBJ2-3
v_gene: TRBV10-2
d_gene: TRBD2
CDR3aa: CASSTTSGVDTQYF
CDR3nt: TGCGCCAGCAGTACCACTAGCGGGGTAGATACGCAGTATTTT

abundance: -
j_gene: TRBJ1-1
v_gene: TRBV25-1
d_gene: -
CDR3aa: CASSPWEGSREAFF
CDR3nt: TGTGCCAGCAGCCCTTGGGAGGGTTCGAGAGAAGCTTTCTTT

abundance: -
j_gene: TRBJ1-5
v_gene: TRBV5-8
d_gene: TRBD1
CDR3aa: CASSQGPGGQPQHF
CDR3nt: TGTGCCAGCAGCCAAGGCCCAGGGGGCCAGCCCCAGCATTTT

abundance: -
j_gene: TRBJ2-3
v_gene: TRBV19
d_gene: -
CDR3aa: CASSIASGGTDTQYF
CDR3nt: TGTGCCAGTAGTATAGCCTCAGGGGGGACAGATACGCAGTATTTT

abundance: -
j_gene: TRBJ2-7
v_gene: TRBV5-1
d_gene: TRBD2
CDR3aa: CASSLAVTGGAYEQYF
CDR3nt: TGCGCCAGCAGCTTGGCCGTGACGGGGGGAGCCTACGAGCAGTACTTC

abundance: once
j_gene: TRBJ2-3
v_gene: TRBV7-3
d_gene: TRBD2
CDR3aa: CASSFAGEHTQYF
CDR3nt: TGTGCCAGCAGCTTTGCGGGGGAGCATACGCAGTATTTT

abundance: -
j_gene: TRBJ2-1
v_gene: TRBV19
d_gene: TRBD1
CDR3aa: CASSTGTGGPSYNEQFF
CDR3nt: TGTGCCAGTAGTACCGGGACAGGGGGGCCCTCCTACAATGAGCAGTTCTTC

abundance: -
j_gene: TRBJ2-5
v_gene: TRBV7-3
d_gene: TRBD1
CDR3aa: CASARDSKETQYF
CDR3nt: TGTGCCAGCGCAAGGGACAGCAAAGAGACCCAGTACTTC

abundance: -
j_gene: TRBJ2-4
v_gene: TRBV19
d_gene: -
CDR3aa: CASIDQGGKNIQYF
CDR3nt: TGTGCCAGTATTGATCAGGGGGGCAAAAACATTCAGTACTTC

abundance: -
j_gene: TRBJ2-5
v_gene: TRBV5-1
d_gene: TRBD2
CDR3aa: CASSLGWTSGVQETQYF
CDR3nt: TGCGCCAGCAGCTTGGGGTGGACTAGCGGGGTCCAAGAGACCCAGTACTTC